The source of this TCR beta chain is a study of blood T cell repertoires in COVID-19. Germline CDR1 SGDLS, CDR2 YYNGEE. This CDR3 has 17 amino acids. V lost 3 bases to trimming and J lost 4 bases; unmatched junction nucleotides: 15. Some clones are missing from TCRdb's copy, which holds only in-frame ones; the method was immunoSEQ multiplex PCR. The sample has over 150,000 clones, approximately 87% seen once. The sequence was obtained from a woman in her 70s with COVID-19, enrolled during active disease. The sequenced material came from peripheral blood. The J gene is TRBJ2-5, the V gene TRBV9; TRBD2 matches 7 bases. CDR3 sequence reads: CASSAGPATSPGETQYF. For the CDR3, the DNA is TGTGCCAGCAGCGCGGGCCCGGCGACTAGCCCTGGAGAGACCCAGTACTTC.